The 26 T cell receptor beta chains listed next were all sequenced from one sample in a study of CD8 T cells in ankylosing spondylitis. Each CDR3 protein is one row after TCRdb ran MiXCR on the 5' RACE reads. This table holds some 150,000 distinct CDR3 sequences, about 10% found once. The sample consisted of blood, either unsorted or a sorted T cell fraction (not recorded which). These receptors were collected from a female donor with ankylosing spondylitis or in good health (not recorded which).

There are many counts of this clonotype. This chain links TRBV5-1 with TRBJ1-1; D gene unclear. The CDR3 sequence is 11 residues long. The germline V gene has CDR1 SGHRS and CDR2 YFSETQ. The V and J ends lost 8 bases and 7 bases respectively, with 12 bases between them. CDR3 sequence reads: CASSEGGEAFF. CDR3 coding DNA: TGCGCCAGTTCCGAGGGCGGTGAAGCTTTCTTT.

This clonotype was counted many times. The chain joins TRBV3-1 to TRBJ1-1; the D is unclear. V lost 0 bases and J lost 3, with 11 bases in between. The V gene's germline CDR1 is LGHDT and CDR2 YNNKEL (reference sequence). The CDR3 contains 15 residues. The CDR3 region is CASSQDRGIYTEAFF. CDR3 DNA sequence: TGTGCCAGCAGCCAAGATAGAGGGATCTACACTGAAGCTTTCTTT.

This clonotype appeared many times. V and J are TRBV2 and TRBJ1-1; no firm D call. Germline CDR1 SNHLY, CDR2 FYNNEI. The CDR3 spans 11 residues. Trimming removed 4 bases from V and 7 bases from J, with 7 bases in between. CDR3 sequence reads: CASSGRIEAFF. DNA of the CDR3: TGTGCCAGCAGTGGACGCATTGAAGCTTTCTTT.

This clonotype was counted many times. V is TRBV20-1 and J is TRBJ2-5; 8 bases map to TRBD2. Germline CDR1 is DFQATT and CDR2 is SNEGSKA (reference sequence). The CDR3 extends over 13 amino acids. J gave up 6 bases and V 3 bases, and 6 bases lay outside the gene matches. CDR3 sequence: CSASEAGVKTQYF. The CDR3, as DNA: TGCAGTGCTAGTGAAGCGGGAGTGAAGACCCAGTACTTC.

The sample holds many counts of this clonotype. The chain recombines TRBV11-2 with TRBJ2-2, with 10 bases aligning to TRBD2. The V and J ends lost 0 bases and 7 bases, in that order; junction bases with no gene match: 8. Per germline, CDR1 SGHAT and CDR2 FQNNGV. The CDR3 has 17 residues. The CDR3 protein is CASSLDGLAGAGGELFF. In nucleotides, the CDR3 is TGTGCCAGCAGCTTAGATGGCCTAGCGGGAGCGGGCGGGGAGCTGTTTTTT.

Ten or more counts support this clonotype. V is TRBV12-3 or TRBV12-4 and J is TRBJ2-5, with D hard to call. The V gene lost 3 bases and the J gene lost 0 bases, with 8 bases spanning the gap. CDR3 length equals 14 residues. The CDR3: CASSFDTNQETQYF. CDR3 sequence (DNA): TGTGCCAGCAGTTTTGACACCAACCAAGAGACCCAGTACTTC.

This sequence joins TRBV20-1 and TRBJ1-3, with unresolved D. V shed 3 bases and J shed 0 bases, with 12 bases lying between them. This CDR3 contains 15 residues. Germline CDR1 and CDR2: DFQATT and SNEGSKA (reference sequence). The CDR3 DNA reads TGCAGTGCTAGGGCCTCGGCAACCTCTGGAAACACCATATATTTT. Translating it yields CSARASATSGNTIYF.

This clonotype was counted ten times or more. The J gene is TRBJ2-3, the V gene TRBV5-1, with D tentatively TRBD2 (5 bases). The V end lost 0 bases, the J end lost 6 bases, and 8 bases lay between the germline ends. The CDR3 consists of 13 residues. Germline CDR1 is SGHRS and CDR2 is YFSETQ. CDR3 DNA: TGCGCCAGCAGCTTGGAGGAGGAGGATACGCAGTATTTT. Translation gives CASSLEEEDTQYF.

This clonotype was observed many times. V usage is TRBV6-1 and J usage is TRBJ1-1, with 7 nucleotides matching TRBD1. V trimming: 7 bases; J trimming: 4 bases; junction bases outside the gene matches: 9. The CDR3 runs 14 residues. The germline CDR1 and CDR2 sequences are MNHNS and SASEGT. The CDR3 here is CASTPGGHPTEAFF. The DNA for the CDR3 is TGTGCCAGCACCCCAGGGGGGCACCCCACTGAAGCTTTCTTT.

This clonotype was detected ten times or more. CDR3 in amino acids: CAISEKGRETQYF. CDR3 nucleotides: TGTGCCATCAGTGAGAAGGGTCGGGAGACCCAGTACTTC. The V call is TRBV10-3, the J call TRBJ2-5; D is ambiguous. Germline CDR1 reads ENHRY; CDR2 reads SYGVKD. The CDR3 covers 13 residues. V was clipped by 2 bases and J by 5 bases, with 9 bases between them.

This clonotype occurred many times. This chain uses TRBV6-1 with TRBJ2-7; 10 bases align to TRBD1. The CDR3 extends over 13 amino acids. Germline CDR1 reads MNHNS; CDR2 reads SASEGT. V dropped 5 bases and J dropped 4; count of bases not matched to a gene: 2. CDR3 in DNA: TGTGCCAGCAGTCGGGACAGGGGTTACGAGCAGTACTTC. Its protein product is CASSRDRGYEQYF.

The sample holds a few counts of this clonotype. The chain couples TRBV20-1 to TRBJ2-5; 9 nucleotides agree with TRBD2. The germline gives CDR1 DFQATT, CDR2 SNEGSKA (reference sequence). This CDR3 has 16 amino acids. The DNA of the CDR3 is TGCAGCTATGGAGGGACTAGCCCCGGAATACAAGAGACCCAGTACTTC. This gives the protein CSYGGTSPGIQETQYF.

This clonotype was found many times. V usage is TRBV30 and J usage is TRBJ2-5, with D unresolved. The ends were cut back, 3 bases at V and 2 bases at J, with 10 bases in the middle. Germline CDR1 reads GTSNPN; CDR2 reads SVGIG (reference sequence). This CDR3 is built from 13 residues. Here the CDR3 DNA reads TGTGCCTGGAGCCCTGGGATACAAGAGACCCAGTACTTC. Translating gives CAWSPGIQETQYF.

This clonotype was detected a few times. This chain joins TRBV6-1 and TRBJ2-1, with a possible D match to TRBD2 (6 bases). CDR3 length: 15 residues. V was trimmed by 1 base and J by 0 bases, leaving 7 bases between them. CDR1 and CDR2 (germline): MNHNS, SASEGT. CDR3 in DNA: TGTGCCAGCAGTGAAGGGACTACCTCCTACAATGAGCAGTTCTTC. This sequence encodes CASSEGTTSYNEQFF.

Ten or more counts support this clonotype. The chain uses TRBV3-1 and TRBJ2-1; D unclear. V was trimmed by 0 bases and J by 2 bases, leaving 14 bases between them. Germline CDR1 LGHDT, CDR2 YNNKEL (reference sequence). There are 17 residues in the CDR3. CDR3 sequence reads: CASSQDPHPGAYNEQFF. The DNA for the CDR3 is TGTGCCAGCAGCCAAGATCCCCACCCTGGTGCCTACAATGAGCAGTTCTTC.

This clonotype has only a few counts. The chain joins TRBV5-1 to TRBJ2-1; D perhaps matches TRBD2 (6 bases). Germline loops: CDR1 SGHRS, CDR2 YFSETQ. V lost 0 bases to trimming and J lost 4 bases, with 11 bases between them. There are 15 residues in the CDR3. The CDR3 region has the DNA TGCGCCAGCAGCTTGGGTGGGACTCCGTACAATGAGCAGTTCTTC. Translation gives CASSLGGTPYNEQFF. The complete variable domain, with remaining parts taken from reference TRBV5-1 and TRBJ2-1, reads KAGVTQTPRYLIKTRGQQVTLSCSPISGHRSVSWYQQTPGQGLQFLFEYFSETQRNKGNFPGRFSGRQFSNSRSEMNVSTLELGDSALYLCASSLGGTPYNEQFFGPGTRLTVL.

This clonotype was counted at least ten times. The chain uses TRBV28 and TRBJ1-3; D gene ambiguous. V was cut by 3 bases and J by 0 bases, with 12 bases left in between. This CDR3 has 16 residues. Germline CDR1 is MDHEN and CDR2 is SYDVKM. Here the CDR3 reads CASSFSTGFSGNTIYF. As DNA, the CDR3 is TGTGCCAGCAGTTTCTCGACGGGTTTCTCTGGAAACACCATATATTTT.

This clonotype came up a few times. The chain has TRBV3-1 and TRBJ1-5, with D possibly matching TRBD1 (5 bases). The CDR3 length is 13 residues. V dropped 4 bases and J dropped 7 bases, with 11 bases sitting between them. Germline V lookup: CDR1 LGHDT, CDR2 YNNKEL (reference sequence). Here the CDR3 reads CASSPRRGQPQHF. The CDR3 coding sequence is TGTGCCAGCAGCCCAAGGAGGGGCCAGCCCCAGCATTTT.

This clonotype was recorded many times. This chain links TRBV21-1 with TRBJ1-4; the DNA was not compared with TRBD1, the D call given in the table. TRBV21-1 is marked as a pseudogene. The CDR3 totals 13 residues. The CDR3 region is CASSEVGAGKLFF. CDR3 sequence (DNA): TGTGCCAGCAGCGAGGTGGGGGCGGGGAAACTGTTTTTT.

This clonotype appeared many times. This CDR3 is CASSLADKDREQYF. As DNA, the CDR3 is TGTGCCAGCAGTTTAGCGGACAAAGATCGCGAGCAGTACTTC. The V gene is TRBV28, the J gene TRBJ2-7, with D possibly being TRBD1 (5 bases). Germline assignment: CDR1 MDHEN and CDR2 SYDVKM. V lost 2 bases and J 6 bases, leaving 14 bases between the germline ends. There are 14 residues in the CDR3.

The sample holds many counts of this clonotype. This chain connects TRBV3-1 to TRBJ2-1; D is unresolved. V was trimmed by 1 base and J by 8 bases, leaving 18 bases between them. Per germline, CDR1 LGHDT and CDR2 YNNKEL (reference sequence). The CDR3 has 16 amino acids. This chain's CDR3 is CASSQGNSPLRDEQFF. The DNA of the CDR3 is TGTGCCAGCAGCCAAGGAAATAGCCCACTCCGGGATGAGCAGTTCTTC.

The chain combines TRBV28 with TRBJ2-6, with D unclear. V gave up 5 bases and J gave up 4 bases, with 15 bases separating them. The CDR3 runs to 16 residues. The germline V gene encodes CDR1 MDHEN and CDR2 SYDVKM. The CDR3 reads CASSPPSPSGANVLTF. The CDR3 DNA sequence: TGTGCCAGCAGTCCCCCTAGTCCGTCCGGGGCCAACGTCCTGACTTTC.

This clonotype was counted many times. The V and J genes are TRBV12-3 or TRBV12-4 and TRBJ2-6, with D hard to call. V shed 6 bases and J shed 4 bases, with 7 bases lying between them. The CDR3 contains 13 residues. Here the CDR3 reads CASSLGGANVLTF. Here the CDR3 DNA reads TGTGCCAGCAGCCTGGGAGGGGCCAACGTCCTGACTTTC.

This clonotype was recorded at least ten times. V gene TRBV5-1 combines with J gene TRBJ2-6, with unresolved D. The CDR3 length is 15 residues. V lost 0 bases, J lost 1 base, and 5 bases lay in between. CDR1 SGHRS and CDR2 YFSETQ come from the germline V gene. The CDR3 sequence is CASSLVGSGANVLTF. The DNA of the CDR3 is TGCGCCAGCAGCTTGGTGGGTTCTGGGGCCAACGTCCTGACTTTC.

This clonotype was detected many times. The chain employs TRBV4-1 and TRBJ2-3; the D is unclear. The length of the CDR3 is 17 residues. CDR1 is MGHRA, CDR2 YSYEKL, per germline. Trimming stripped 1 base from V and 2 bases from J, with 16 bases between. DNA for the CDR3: TGCGCCAGCAGCCAAGGCACACCTCTCCTTTCCACAGATACGCAGTATTTT. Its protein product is CASSQGTPLLSTDTQYF.

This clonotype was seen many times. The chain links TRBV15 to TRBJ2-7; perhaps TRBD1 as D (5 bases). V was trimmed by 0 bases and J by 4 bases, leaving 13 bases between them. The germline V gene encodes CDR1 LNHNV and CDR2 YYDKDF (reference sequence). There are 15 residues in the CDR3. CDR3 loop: CATSREKDTPYEQYF. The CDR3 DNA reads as TGTGCCACCAGCAGAGAAAAGGACACCCCTTACGAGCAGTACTTC.